This T cell receptor (beta chain) came from a study of shared clonotypes between healthy human individuals. The V segment lost 7 bases and the J segment 6 bases; nucleotides outside the gene matches: 11. The CDR3 length is 14 residues. The germline V gene has CDR1 SEHNR and CDR2 FQNEAQ (reference sequence). Produced via immunoSEQ multiplex PCR; TCRdb's table is partial and in-frame only. The data show a few hundred thousand clones, with less than 98% seen just once and 0.057% held by the top ten. Of note for this clone: Its antigen is not identified.

Nashville, Tennessee was home to all donors, each a Caucasian adult. Findings and caveats of the study: Clonotype sharing levels among donors were expected to vary with sequencing depth. Represented diversity (both genetic and exposure-history) was limited by the small number of donors.

This clonotype was sampled from a woman aged 25 to 39 in good health. The genes are TRBV7-9 and TRBJ2-5, with 7 bases lining up with TRBD2. Sequenced sample: naive CD4+ T cells sorted from blood. Subset here: CD45RA+ positively selected. The CDR3 loop is CASTFRGGEKTQYF. The DNA of the CDR3 is TGTGCCAGCACCTTTAGGGGAGGGGAAAAGACCCAGTACTTC.